The 27 T cell receptor beta chains given below trace back to one sample, sequenced in a study of blood T cell repertoires in COVID-19. Assay: immunoSEQ multiplex PCR; the TCRdb copy retains only in-frame clones and omits some. Here the sample spans 250,000 to 300,000 clones, about 70% being singletons. Sequencing input: peripheral blood. The origin of the receptors is an elderly woman with acute or convalescent COVID-19.

The CDR3 sequence: CASSSHRTEKLFF. The DNA of the CDR3 is TGTGCCAGTAGTAGTCACAGGACTGAAAAACTGTTTTTT. J is TRBJ1-4 and V is TRBV19; a weak D match, TRBD1 (5 bases). This CDR3 comprises 13 residues. CDR1 LNHDA and CDR2 SQIVND come from the germline V gene (reference sequence). Trimming cost V 4 bases and J 7 bases, with 10 bases left between them.

The rearrangement joins TRBV7-9 to TRBJ2-6, with no clear D. The CDR3 is 16 amino acids. The ends were cut back, 1 base at V and 0 bases at J, with 7 bases in the middle. CDR1 is SEHNR and CDR2 is FQNEAQ in the germline V gene (reference sequence). The CDR3 loop is CASSLGLRSGANVLTF. The CDR3 DNA reads as TGTGCCAGCAGCTTAGGTCTCCGCTCTGGGGCCAACGTCCTGACTTTC.

The rearrangement links TRBV7-9 to TRBJ1-1; 8 nucleotides align to TRBD1. Germline CDR1 reads SEHNR; CDR2 reads FQNEAQ (reference sequence). The CDR3 covers 14 residues. With V trimmed by 5 bases and J by 11 bases, 13 bases remained unmatched. This CDR3 is CASSRAGGALGAFF. The DNA for the CDR3 is TGTGCCAGCAGCAGGGCAGGGGGCGCCTTGGGGGCTTTCTTT.

The gene calls are TRBV7-9 and TRBJ1-2, with 7 nucleotides matching TRBD1. CDR1 and CDR2 from the germline V gene are SEHNR and FQNEAQ (reference sequence). This CDR3 has 15 residues. The trim removed 4 bases at V and 4 bases at J, leaving 9 bases unmatched. CDR3 DNA sequence: TGTGCCAGCAGCTCCGGACAGGCGCCTCCCTATGGCTACACCTTC. It specifies CASSSGQAPPYGYTF.

The rearrangement joins TRBV6-2 or TRBV6-3 to TRBJ2-4, with 8 bases that match TRBD1. CDR1 MNHEY and CDR2 SVGEGT come from the germline V gene. V shed 5 bases and J 4 bases; nucleotides not matched to a gene: 19. The CDR3 covers 19 residues. CDR3 in DNA: TGTGCCAGCAGTGAGCCCCGGGACAGGTCTAAGGGCGTTAAAAACATTCAGTACTTC. Protein sequence: CASSEPRDRSKGVKNIQYF.

J is TRBJ1-2 and V is TRBV6-5; D perhaps matches TRBD1 (6 bases). Per the germline V gene, CDR1 is MNHEY and CDR2 is SVGAGI. The V end lost 6 bases, the J end lost 7 bases, and 12 bases lay between the germline ends. This CDR3 spans 12 amino acids. This chain's CDR3 is CASRHRDIGYTF. The CDR3 DNA sequence: TGTGCCAGCAGACACCGGGACATTGGCTACACCTTC.

The rearrangement uses TRBV5-1 and TRBJ2-1, with unresolved D. The V gene's germline CDR1 is SGHRS and CDR2 YFSETQ. The V end was cut by 0 bases, the J end by 0 bases, with 7 bases between. The CDR3 is made up of 15 amino acids. The CDR3 bases are TGCGCCAGCAGCTTGGCCGCCGGCTCCTACAATGAGCAGTTCTTC. It yields the protein CASSLAAGSYNEQFF. The full variable domain, its missing parts supplied by reference TRBV5-1 and TRBJ2-1, is KAGVTQTPRYLIKTRGQQVTLSCSPISGHRSVSWYQQTPGQGLQFLFEYFSETQRNKGNFPGRFSGRQFSNSRSEMNVSTLELGDSALYLCASSLAAGSYNEQFFGPGTRLTVL.

This CDR3 reads CASSLPGTGGWETQYF. The CDR3 nucleotides read TGTGCCAGCAGCCTCCCCGGGACAGGGGGGTGGGAGACCCAGTACTTC. This sequence joins TRBV3-1 (or the pseudogene TRBV3-2) and TRBJ2-5, with 11 nucleotides matching TRBD1. Germline V CDR1 and CDR2: LGHDT, YNNKEL (reference sequence). Germline trimming cut 4 bases from V and 5 bases from J; bases unmatched to any gene: 9. CDR3 length: 16 residues.

This chain joins TRBV3-1 (or the pseudogene TRBV3-2) and TRBJ2-1, with 11 positions matching TRBD2. The ends lost 4 bases at V and 5 bases at J; junction bases unmatched: 4. The CDR3 contains 15 residues. Looked up from germline, CDR1 is LGHDT and CDR2 is YNNKEL (reference sequence). CDR3 in amino acids: CASSRTSGFNNEQFF. The CDR3 nucleotides are TGTGCCAGCAGCCGGACTAGCGGGTTTAACAATGAGCAGTTCTTC.

CDR3 in DNA: TGCGCCAGCACCGAGGGAGGGAGCTCCTACAATGAGCAGTTCTTC. It codes for CASTEGGSSYNEQFF. The chain joins TRBV5-1 to TRBJ2-1, with 7 bases identical to TRBD2. The V and J ends lost 6 bases and 0 bases, in that order; junction bases with no gene match: 6. Germline V CDR1 and CDR2: SGHRS, YFSETQ. The CDR3 has 15 amino acids.

The rearrangement uses TRBV27 and TRBJ1-1; 7 bases are shared with TRBD1. The V gene's germline CDR1 is MNHEY and CDR2 SMNVEV (reference sequence). This CDR3 is 13 amino acids long. The V segment lost 1 base and the J segment 8 bases; nucleotides outside the gene matches: 4. CDR3 sequence (DNA): TGTGCCAGCAGTTTATTGCCGGGACAGGAAGCTTTCTTT. Translating it yields CASSLLPGQEAFF.

V is TRBV6-5 and J is TRBJ1-5; TRBD1 matches at 7 bases. Trimming cost V 0 bases and J 3 bases; bases outside gene matches: 5. This CDR3 region has 16 residues. Germline CDR1 reads MNHEY; CDR2 reads SVGAGI. In DNA form, the CDR3 reads TGTGCCAGCAGTTACTCCTACGGGACAGCCAATCAGCCCCAGCATTTT. This encodes CASSYSYGTANQPQHF.

The rearrangement links TRBV19 to TRBJ1-1, with D tentatively TRBD1 (5 bases). Germline V gene lookup returns CDR1 LNHDA and CDR2 SQIVND (reference sequence). The CDR3 is made up of 15 amino acids. The ends were cut back, 5 bases at V and 1 base at J, with 14 bases in the middle. DNA for the CDR3: TGTGCCAGTAGTCCAAACGGCAGGGCGAACACTGAAGCTTTCTTT. Translated: CASSPNGRANTEAFF.

This clone was recorded a few times. V usage is TRBV6-6 and J usage is TRBJ2-7; D unresolved. The CDR3 is made up of 11 amino acids. V gave up 5 bases and J gave up 1 base, with 3 bases separating them. Germline V CDR1 and CDR2: MNHNY, SVGAGI (reference sequence). The chain's CDR3 is CASSTSYEQYF. CDR3 coding DNA: TGTGCCAGCAGTACATCCTACGAGCAGTACTTC.

The V gene is TRBV5-1, the J gene TRBJ1-3; possible D gene TRBD1, 5 bases. V was clipped by 5 bases and J by 16 bases, with 16 bases between them. There are 11 residues in the CDR3. Germline CDR1 is SGHRS and CDR2 is YFSETQ. The CDR3 loop is CASSGDRGTYF. The CDR3 DNA reads as TGCGCCAGCAGTGGAGACCGGGGGACGTATTTT. Using reference TRBV5-1 and TRBJ1-3 for the parts outside the CDR3, the full variable domain is KAGVTQTPRYLIKTRGQQVTLSCSPISGHRSVSWYQQTPGQGLQFLFEYFSETQRNKGNFPGRFSGRQFSNSRSEMNVSTLELGDSALYLCASSGDRGTYFGEGSWLTVV.

V gene TRBV7-9 combines with J gene TRBJ1-2; possibly TRBD1 for D (6 bases). The CDR3 sequence is 14 residues long. With 5 bases removed from V and 6 bases from J, the gap between germline ends came to 16 bases. Germline assignment: CDR1 SEHNR and CDR2 FQNEAQ (reference sequence). The CDR3 DNA reads TGTGCCAGCAGCGCTACAGGGTATTGGGATGGCTACACCTTC. Amino acid sequence: CASSATGYWDGYTF.

This clone has only one observation. The same CDR3 is also encoded by other DNA sequences in this sample. This chain connects TRBV19 to TRBJ2-3; TRBD2 matches 12 bases. CDR1 and CDR2 (germline): LNHDA, SQIVND (reference sequence). V was clipped by 4 bases and J by 1 base; unmatched bases: 3. The CDR3 length is 16 residues. The CDR3: CASSKRLAGGTDTQYF. Written as DNA, the CDR3 is TGTGCCAGTAGTAAACGACTAGCGGGGGGCACAGATACGCAGTATTTT.

This rearrangement joins TRBV6-5 to TRBJ2-5; 9 bases match TRBD1. V was pared by 6 bases and J by 5 bases, with 4 bases of the junction left unmatched. The germline gives CDR1 MNHEY, CDR2 SVGAGI. CDR3 length: 13 residues. In nucleotides, the CDR3 is TGTGCCAGCAGCCACAGGGGGCGGGAGACCCAGTACTTC. This sequence encodes CASSHRGRETQYF.

This clone showed up just a few times. The gene calls are TRBV6-5 and TRBJ1-2; D is perhaps TRBD1 (6 bases). The V gene's germline CDR1 is MNHEY and CDR2 SVGAGI. The V and J ends lost 6 bases and 5 bases respectively, with 19 bases between them. This CDR3 region has 15 residues. CDR3 loop: CASRLDSSGPYGYTF. For the CDR3, the DNA is TGTGCCAGCAGATTGGACAGCTCCGGGCCTTATGGCTACACCTTC.

The genes are TRBV19 and TRBJ2-3; TRBD2 matches at 11 bases. Germline lookup yields CDR1 LNHDA and CDR2 SQIVND (reference sequence). The CDR3 extends over 18 amino acids. Losses at the gene ends were 7 bases for V and 1 base for J; bases not matched to a gene: 13. The DNA of the CDR3 is TGTGCCAGTACCGTAGGTCGGGTTAGCGGGGGGGGCACAGATACGCAGTATTTT. It yields the protein CASTVGRVSGGGTDTQYF. Drawing the rest from reference TRBV19 and TRBJ2-3, the complete variable domain is DGGITQSPKYLFRKEGQNVTLSCEQNLNHDAMYWYRQDPGQGLRLIYYSQIVNDFQKGDIAEGYSVSREKKESFPLTVTSAQKNPTAFYLCASTVGRVSGGGTDTQYFGPGTRLTVL.

CDR3 nucleotide sequence: TGCGCCAGCAGCCAAGTTTCGACGGGGAACTATGGCTACACCTTC. This codes for CASSQVSTGNYGYTF. The chain carries TRBV4-3 and TRBJ1-2; D is undetermined. The CDR3 runs 15 residues. Germline CDR1 is LGHNA and CDR2 is YSLEER. The V end lost 1 base, the J end lost 2 bases, and 11 bases lay between the germline ends.

This chain connects TRBV7-9 to TRBJ2-5; 8 bases are shared with TRBD2. The CDR3 is 15 residues long. Germline CDR1 reads SEHNR; CDR2 reads FQNEAQ (reference sequence). The V and J ends lost 5 bases and 1 base, in that order; junction bases with no gene match: 6. In DNA form, the CDR3 reads TGTGCCAGCAGCGCCAGCGGGGGCCGCCAAGAGACCCAGTACTTC. Its translation: CASSASGGRQETQYF.

The gene calls are TRBV2 and TRBJ1-2, with D tentatively TRBD1 (5 bases). With 6 bases removed from V and 5 bases from J, the gap between germline ends came to 22 bases. The germline V gene encodes CDR1 SNHLY and CDR2 FYNNEI. This CDR3 region has 16 residues. Here the CDR3 reads CASSPLPGRGLYGYTF. The CDR3 bases are TGTGCCAGCAGCCCTCTCCCTGGGAGGGGCCTATATGGCTACACCTTC.

The chain is built from TRBV7-2 and TRBJ2-7, with 9 bases identical to TRBD1. This CDR3 region has 16 residues. Germline V gives CDR1 SGHTA, CDR2 FQGNSA. V gave up 2 bases and J gave up 4 bases; unmatched junction bases: 9. CDR3 nucleotides: TGTGCCAGCAGCTTAACCAGGGGACAGGGAGGGTACGAGCAGTACTTC. It encodes CASSLTRGQGGYEQYF.

The V gene is TRBV15, the J gene TRBJ2-7; 7 nucleotides line up with TRBD1. The V segment lost 0 bases and the J segment 4 bases; nucleotides outside the gene matches: 6. This CDR3 is 15 amino acids long. CDR1 is LNHNV and CDR2 is YYDKDF in the germline V gene (reference sequence). The CDR3 nucleotides read TGTGCCACCAGCAGAGATAAGGGACAGACTTACGAGCAGTACTTC. This encodes CATSRDKGQTYEQYF.

The rearrangement uses TRBV6-5 and TRBJ2-7, with D possibly being TRBD1 (6 bases). CDR3 length equals 15 residues. Trimming pared 6 bases from V and 0 bases from J, leaving 15 bases between. The germline CDR1 and CDR2 sequences are MNHEY and SVGAGI. CDR3 in DNA: TGTGCCAGCAGATCGACAGGCCTCCTCTCCTACGAGCAGTACTTC. This gives the protein CASRSTGLLSYEQYF.

The rearrangement uses TRBV29-1 and TRBJ1-4, with D possibly being TRBD1 (6 bases). Trimming took 2 bases from V and 7 from J, leaving 17 bases between them. Germline CDR1 SQVTM, CDR2 ANQGSEA. The CDR3 is 15 residues long. The CDR3 DNA sequence: TGCAGCGTTGAACTCTTACAGGGTGGAGGTGAAAAACTGTTTTTT. It specifies CSVELLQGGGEKLFF.